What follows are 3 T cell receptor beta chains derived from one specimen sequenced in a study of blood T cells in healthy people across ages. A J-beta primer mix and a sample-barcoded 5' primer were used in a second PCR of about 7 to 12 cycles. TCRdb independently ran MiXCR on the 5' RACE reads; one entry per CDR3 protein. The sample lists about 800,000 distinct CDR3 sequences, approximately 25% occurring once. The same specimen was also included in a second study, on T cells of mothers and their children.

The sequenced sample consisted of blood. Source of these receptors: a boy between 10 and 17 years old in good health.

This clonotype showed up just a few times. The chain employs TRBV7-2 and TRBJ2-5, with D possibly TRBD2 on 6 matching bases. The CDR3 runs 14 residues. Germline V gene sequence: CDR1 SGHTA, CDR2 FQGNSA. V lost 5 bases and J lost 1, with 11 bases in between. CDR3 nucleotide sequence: TGTGCCAGCAGCCCGCCGGGAGCCCAAGAGACCCAGTACTTC. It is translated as CASSPPGAQETQYF.

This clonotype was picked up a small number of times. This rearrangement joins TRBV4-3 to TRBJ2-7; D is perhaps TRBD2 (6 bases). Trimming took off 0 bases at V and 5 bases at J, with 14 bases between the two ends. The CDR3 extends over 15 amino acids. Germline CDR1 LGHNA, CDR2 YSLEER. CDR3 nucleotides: TGCGCCAGCAGCCAAGATTTGGCGGGGAACAACGAGCAGTACTTC. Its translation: CASSQDLAGNNEQYF.

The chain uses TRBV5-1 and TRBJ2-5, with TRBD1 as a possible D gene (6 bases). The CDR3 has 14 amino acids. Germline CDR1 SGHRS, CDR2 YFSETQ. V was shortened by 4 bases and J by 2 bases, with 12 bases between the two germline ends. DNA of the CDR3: TGCGCCAGCAGCACCCAACAGGGTCAAGAGACCCAGTACTTC. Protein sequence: CASSTQQGQETQYF.